This entry lists 30 T cell receptor beta chains sequenced from one sample in a study of CD8 T cells in ankylosing spondylitis. Findings and limits, study-wide: There was a TCR beta motif, made of several highly homologous variants, that appeared characteristic of ankylosing spondylitis blood.

Their antigens are not known. TCRdb processed the 5' RACE reads anew with MiXCR; each CDR3 protein has one entry. The table has 450,000 to 550,000 distinct CDR3 sequences, under 5.5% seen once. Sequencing was carried out using blood, either unsorted or a sorted T cell fraction (not recorded which). These receptors were taken from a male donor with ankylosing spondylitis.

This clonotype was seen a few times. The CDR3 sequence is CSARVGYYEQYF. The CDR3 DNA reads as TGCAGTGCTAGAGTCGGGTACTACGAGCAGTACTTC. The J gene is TRBJ2-7, the V gene TRBV20-1; D gene ambiguous. Trimming removed 1 base at V and 3 bases at J, with 7 bases between. This CDR3 is built from 12 residues. In germline, CDR1 is DFQATT, CDR2 SNEGSKA (reference sequence).

This clonotype has a count of ten or more. The chain recombines TRBV7-9 with TRBJ1-1; TRBD1 is a possible D gene (5 bases). CDR1 SEHNR and CDR2 FQNEAQ come from the germline V gene (reference sequence). Between the trimmed V and J ends, which lost 5 bases and 6 bases, there was a span of 13 bases. The CDR3 loop spans 13 amino acids. CDR3 residues: CASSPAGTSEAFF. The CDR3 coding sequence is TGTGCCAGCAGCCCAGCAGGGACGTCTGAAGCTTTCTTT.

The V call is TRBV4-1, the J call TRBJ1-1; D is possibly TRBD1 (6 bases). Germline V gene data show CDR1 as MGHRA and CDR2 as YSYEKL. Trimming shortened V by 0 bases and J by 1 base, and 21 bases separated the two germline ends. The CDR3 contains 19 residues. CDR3 region: CASSQDFGGRWRGNTEAFF. The CDR3 region has the DNA TGCGCCAGCAGCCAAGATTTCGGGGGCCGATGGAGGGGGAACACTGAAGCTTTCTTT.

This clonotype was recorded at least ten times. J is TRBJ2-5 and V is TRBV4-1; no clear D. V was clipped by 0 bases and J by 3 bases, with 5 bases between them. The V gene's germline CDR1 is MGHRA and CDR2 YSYEKL. CDR3 length: 13 amino acids. CDR3 DNA: TGCGCCAGCAGCCAAGATCCAGAAGAGACCCAGTACTTC. Encoded protein: CASSQDPEETQYF.

In this sample, this clonotype turned up many times. The V and J genes are TRBV7-2 and TRBJ1-2; D unresolved. V lost 7 bases and J 0 bases, leaving 9 bases between the germline ends. Germline V gene data show CDR1 as SGHTA and CDR2 as FQGNSA. This CDR3 is 13 amino acids long. The CDR3 DNA sequence: TGTGCCAGCACGCACACCTCTAACTATGGCTACACCTTC. Residues: CASTHTSNYGYTF.

This clonotype was seen many times. The chain combines TRBV15 with TRBJ1-1, with D possibly matching TRBD1 (5 bases). Trimming cost V 0 bases and J 1 base, with 15 bases left between them. CDR3 length: 17 amino acids. From germline, CDR1 is LNHNV and CDR2 YYDKDF (reference sequence). The CDR3 sequence is CATSRDPGTHENTEAFF. CDR3 DNA sequence: TGTGCCACCAGCAGAGATCCTGGGACTCATGAGAACACTGAAGCTTTCTTT.

This clonotype was detected many times. The CDR3: CASSTGTGEETQYF. The CDR3 bases are TGTGCCAGCTCAACAGGGACAGGGGAAGAGACCCAGTACTTC. This chain uses TRBV18 with TRBJ2-5; TRBD1 aligns across 10 bases. Per the germline V gene, CDR1 is KGHSH and CDR2 is LQKENI. Trimming removed 5 bases from V and 3 bases from J; junction bases left unmatched: 3. This CDR3 is built from 14 residues.

This clonotype was counted many times. The genes are TRBV7-2 and TRBJ1-1; D is unclear. The V gene's germline CDR1 is SGHTA and CDR2 FQGNSA. Trimming stripped 3 bases from V and 1 base from J, with 6 bases between. CDR3 length equals 13 residues. The CDR3 DNA sequence: TGTGCCAGCAGCTTTACAACGAACACTGAAGCTTTCTTT. Protein: CASSFTTNTEAFF.

This clonotype appeared many times. V and J are TRBV7-2 and TRBJ1-1; D gene ambiguous. Germline lookup yields CDR1 SGHTA and CDR2 FQGNSA. Trimming removed 3 bases at V and 1 base at J, with 9 bases between. The CDR3 runs 14 residues. The CDR3 reads CASSFQWGNTEAFF. The CDR3 DNA reads as TGTGCCAGCAGCTTCCAATGGGGGAACACTGAAGCTTTCTTT.

This clonotype was observed at least ten times. The rearrangement links TRBV4-2 to TRBJ1-5; 7 bases map to TRBD1. CDR1 is LGHNA and CDR2 is YNFKEQ in the germline V gene. V trimming: 4 bases; J trimming: 4 bases; junction bases outside the gene matches: 10. The CDR3 runs 16 residues. CDR3 amino acids: CASSPHRDSANQPQHF. CDR3 coding DNA: TGTGCCAGCAGCCCCCACCGGGACAGTGCTAATCAGCCCCAGCATTTT.

This clonotype was seen at least ten times. This sequence joins TRBV12-5 and TRBJ1-2; 7 nucleotides line up with TRBD1. Per germline, CDR1 LGHNT and CDR2 FRNRAP. V lost 6 bases and J lost 8; bases outside the gene matches: 9. The length of the CDR3 is 13 residues. The CDR3 DNA reads TGTGCTAGTGGACAACAGGGGCTACGGGGCTACACCTTC. The encoded protein is CASGQQGLRGYTF.

Many counts were recorded for this clonotype. V and J are TRBV29-1 and TRBJ2-1, with D uncertain. This CDR3 has 12 amino acids. Germline assignment: CDR1 SQVTM and CDR2 ANQGSEA. V was shortened by 3 bases and J by 6 bases, with 9 bases between the two germline ends. The CDR3, as DNA: TGCAGCGTTGATAAGACTTTCAATGAGCAGTTCTTC. Its translation: CSVDKTFNEQFF.

This clonotype has ten or more counts. This chain joins TRBV25-1 and TRBJ2-3, with 12 bases identical to TRBD1. Germline CDR1 MGHDK, CDR2 SYGVNS. V gave up 0 bases and J gave up 7 bases; unmatched junction bases: 5. This CDR3 comprises 16 residues. The CDR3 spells CASSEYRDRGLNTQYF. The CDR3, as DNA: TGTGCCAGCAGTGAATATAGGGACAGGGGGCTGAATACGCAGTATTTT.

The table lists this clonotype with many counts. The chain carries TRBV29-1 and TRBJ2-3; 8 bases line up with TRBD2. V lost 6 bases to trimming and J lost 0 bases; unmatched junction nucleotides: 5. From germline, CDR1 is SQVTM and CDR2 ANQGSEA. This CDR3 region has 14 residues. CDR3 residues: CSVKAGASTDTQYF. The DNA for the CDR3 is TGCAGCGTCAAAGCGGGGGCAAGCACAGATACGCAGTATTTT.

This clonotype was detected many times. The V call is TRBV20-1, the J call TRBJ1-5; tentative D call: TRBD1 (6 bases). Trimming removed 0 bases at V and 5 bases at J, with 11 bases between. The CDR3 totals 14 residues. Germline lookup yields CDR1 DFQATT and CDR2 SNEGSKA (reference sequence). The CDR3, as DNA: TGCAGTGCTAGAGATAGCACAGGGTATCAGCCCCAGCATTTT. It codes for CSARDSTGYQPQHF.

This clonotype was seen many times. The V gene is TRBV5-1, the J gene TRBJ2-6; D may be TRBD1 (6 bases). Trimming stripped 2 bases from V and 2 bases from J, with 17 bases between. Germline CDR1 reads SGHRS; CDR2 reads YFSETQ. CDR3 length: 18 amino acids. The CDR3 DNA reads TGCGCCAGCAGCTTACAGGGAAGAAACCTTCCTGGGGCCAACGTCCTGACTTTC. Protein product: CASSLQGRNLPGANVLTF. Full variable domain (missing parts from reference TRBV5-1 and TRBJ2-6): KAGVTQTPRYLIKTRGQQVTLSCSPISGHRSVSWYQQTPGQGLQFLFEYFSETQRNKGNFPGRFSGRQFSNSRSEMNVSTLELGDSALYLCASSLQGRNLPGANVLTFGAGSRLTVL.

This clonotype was detected ten times or more. This rearrangement joins TRBV7-9 to TRBJ1-2; D is uncertain. Germline CDR1 and CDR2: SEHNR and FQNEAQ (reference sequence). Trimming left V 2 bases short and J 1 base short, with 8 bases between. This CDR3 comprises 14 residues. CDR3: CASSLPTSNYGYTF. The CDR3 DNA follows: TGTGCCAGCAGCTTACCTACAAGTAACTATGGCTACACCTTC. Together with reference TRBV7-9 and TRBJ1-2, the CDR3 gives the full variable domain: DTGVSQNPRHKITKRGQNVTFRCDPISEHNRLYWYRQTLGQGPEFLTYFQNEAQLEKSRLLSDRFSAERPKGSFSTLEIQRTEQGDSAMYLCASSLPTSNYGYTFGSGTRLTVV.

The chain uses TRBV5-6 and TRBJ1-5; TRBD1 agrees at 12 bases. Germline CDR1 is SGHDT and CDR2 is YYEEEE. Losses at the gene ends were 0 bases for V and 6 bases for J; bases not matched to a gene: 4. There are 16 residues in the CDR3. The CDR3 DNA is TGTGCCAGCAGCTTGGGGGGACAGGGGGCATCTCAGCCCCAGCATTTT. This translates into CASSLGGQGASQPQHF. The complete variable domain, with remaining parts taken from reference TRBV5-6 and TRBJ1-5, reads DAGVTQSPTHLIKTRGQQVTLRCSPKSGHDTVSWYQQALGQGPQFIFQYYEEEERQRGNFPDRFSGHQFPNYSSELNVNALLLGDSALYLCASSLGGQGASQPQHFGDGTRLSIL.

Ten or more counts support this clonotype. The chain links TRBV20-1 to TRBJ2-1, with TRBD1 as a possible D gene (6 bases). CDR3 length: 14 amino acids. Germline V gene data show CDR1 as DFQATT and CDR2 as SNEGSKA (reference sequence). V was clipped by 4 bases and J by 4 bases, with 14 bases between them. The CDR3 spells CSATGGRVYNEQFF. DNA for the CDR3: TGCAGTGCTACTGGGGGCCGAGTGTACAATGAGCAGTTCTTC.

There are many counts of this clonotype. The genes are TRBV5-1 and TRBJ2-7, with D hard to call. Germline V gives CDR1 SGHRS, CDR2 YFSETQ. The CDR3 contains 13 residues. Trimming pared 2 bases from V and 4 bases from J, leaving 10 bases between. This chain's CDR3 is CASSLTRFYEQYF. In nucleotides, the CDR3 is TGCGCCAGCAGCTTAACTCGATTTTACGAGCAGTACTTC. The complete variable domain, with remaining parts taken from reference TRBV5-1 and TRBJ2-7, reads KAGVTQTPRYLIKTRGQQVTLSCSPISGHRSVSWYQQTPGQGLQFLFEYFSETQRNKGNFPGRFSGRQFSNSRSEMNVSTLELGDSALYLCASSLTRFYEQYFGPGTRLTVT.

In its sample, this clonotype was seen many times. V usage is TRBV10-3 and J usage is TRBJ1-2; TRBD1 matches 9 bases. The length of the CDR3 is 13 residues. CDR1 and CDR2 (germline): ENHRY, SYGVKD. V lost 6 bases to trimming and J lost 6 bases; unmatched junction nucleotides: 5. The CDR3 DNA reads as TGTGCCATCAGCGGACAGGGGAAGGATGGCTACACCTTC. Protein sequence: CAISGQGKDGYTF.

The chain recombines TRBV9 with TRBJ2-7; tentatively, D is TRBD1 (6 bases). CDR1 SGDLS and CDR2 YYNGEE come from the germline V gene. V lost 0 bases, J lost 4 bases, and 14 bases lay in between. This CDR3 has 15 residues. The CDR3 DNA follows: TGTGCCAGCAGCGTAGACAAGGGGACAAAGTACGAGCAGTACTTC. As protein: CASSVDKGTKYEQYF.

This clonotype was recorded at least ten times. The V call is TRBV5-1, the J call TRBJ1-1; a possible D gene is TRBD1 (5 bases). The CDR3 is 13 amino acids. The V end lost 4 bases, the J end lost 7 bases, and 14 bases lay between the germline ends. Germline-derived CDR1 and CDR2 are SGHRS and YFSETQ. CDR3 amino acids: CASSTKGSGEAFF. The CDR3 DNA sequence: TGCGCCAGCAGCACCAAGGGGAGCGGTGAAGCTTTCTTT.

This clonotype was seen repeatedly, ten times or more. This rearrangement joins TRBV10-3 to TRBJ2-7; 8 bases line up with TRBD2. In germline, CDR1 is ENHRY, CDR2 SYGVKD. The CDR3 spans 15 residues. Trimming at V came to 11 bases and at J to 6 bases, leaving 18 bases not matched to a gene. The CDR3 sequence: CAAGLASVRGGEQYF. The CDR3 DNA sequence: TGTGCCGCCGGACTAGCTTCTGTTCGGGGGGGCGAGCAGTACTTC.

This clonotype was seen many times. The chain recombines TRBV20-1 with TRBJ2-7; TRBD1 aligns across 10 bases. The V gene end was trimmed by 3 bases and the J gene end by 5 bases; junction bases not matched to a gene: 13. The germline CDR1 and CDR2 sequences are DFQATT and SNEGSKA (reference sequence). The CDR3 has 16 residues. The DNA of the CDR3 is TGCAGTGCTAGTAACCCCGGGACAGGGGAGTTGCACGAGCAGTACTTC. Translating it yields CSASNPGTGELHEQYF.

This clonotype was observed many times. The chain uses TRBV4-3 and TRBJ2-5; D ambiguous. This CDR3 is built from 12 residues. From germline, CDR1 is LGHNA and CDR2 YSLEER. V lost 0 bases to trimming and J lost 10 bases, with 9 bases between them. CDR3 region: CASSQEVANQYF. CDR3 nucleotides: TGCGCCAGCAGCCAAGAAGTGGCCAACCAGTACTTC.

This clonotype was observed at least ten times. Written as DNA, the CDR3 is TGCAGCGTTGTTCTTCAGGGGTTGTACGAGCAGTACTTC. Residues: CSVVLQGLYEQYF. V and J are TRBV29-1 and TRBJ2-7; D is perhaps TRBD1 (6 bases). The CDR3 loop spans 13 amino acids. The germline gives CDR1 SQVTM, CDR2 ANQGSEA. V lost 4 bases and J lost 4, with 14 bases in between.

On this clonotype: One end of the junction does not line up with germline, which may come from a read error. This chain uses TRBV29-1 with TRBJ2-2, with a tentative D call TRBD1 (5 bases). From germline, CDR1 is SQVTM and CDR2 ANQGSEA. The CDR3 totals 12 residues. The CDR3 sequence is CSVEGVTGELFF. For the CDR3, the DNA is TGCAGCGTGGAAGGGGTAACCGGGGAGCTGTTTTTT.

This clonotype was counted at least ten times. The chain joins TRBV6-5 to TRBJ2-5, with D unclear. The CDR3 is made up of 15 amino acids. The germline V gene encodes CDR1 MNHEY and CDR2 SVGAGI. V lost 0 bases and J lost 1, with 9 bases in between. Here the CDR3 DNA reads TGTGCCAGCAGTTACTCAGGGCAGGCCCAAGAGACCCAGTACTTC. It codes for CASSYSGQAQETQYF.

This clonotype appeared many times. This chain links TRBV29-1 with TRBJ2-7, with TRBD2 matching 10 bases. This CDR3 contains 12 residues. Germline CDR1 is SQVTM and CDR2 is ANQGSEA. Trimming at V came to 7 bases and at J to 4 bases, leaving 4 bases not matched to a gene. DNA for the CDR3: TGCAGCGGTGGACTAGCGGAATACGAGCAGTACTTC. It is translated as CSGGLAEYEQYF.